The 21 T cell receptor beta chains given below trace back to one sample, sequenced in a study of blood T cell repertoires in COVID-19. Sequenced by immunoSEQ multiplex PCR; TCRdb stores in-frame clones only, minus some. The sample lists about 110,000 clones; around 92% were seen once. Sequencing input: peripheral blood. All receptors derive from a man aged 35 to 55 with active or convalescent COVID-19.

The count of this clone is one. The chain recombines TRBV23-1 with TRBJ2-7; no clear D. TRBV23-1 is sorted into the ORF group, with uncertain function. The CDR3 totals 16 residues. Between the trimmed V and J ends, which lost 0 bases and 1 base, there was a span of 13 bases. In DNA, the CDR3 is TGCGCCAGCAGTCAATCGCCCCAGTGTAAATCCTACGAGCAGTACTTC. Its protein is CASSQSPQCKSYEQYF.

This rearrangement joins TRBV15 to TRBJ1-2; D is possibly TRBD1 (5 bases). Germline V gene lookup returns CDR1 LNHNV and CDR2 YYDKDF (reference sequence). V lost 0 bases and J lost 4, with 12 bases in between. This CDR3 is 15 amino acids long. CDR3 residues: CATSRDSAGGYGYTF. The CDR3 DNA sequence: TGTGCCACCAGCAGAGATTCGGCGGGGGGCTATGGCTACACCTTC.

The J gene is TRBJ1-2, the V gene TRBV2, with D perhaps matching TRBD1 (5 bases). The CDR3 consists of 13 residues. CDR1 and CDR2 (germline): SNHLY, FYNNEI. The V and J ends lost 6 bases and 0 bases respectively, with 8 bases between them. CDR3 coding DNA: TGTGCCAGCAGACAGGAATCTAACTATGGCTACACCTTC. Encoded protein: CASRQESNYGYTF.

The gene calls are TRBV15 and TRBJ1-1; perhaps TRBD1 as D (5 bases). Germline lookup yields CDR1 LNHNV and CDR2 YYDKDF (reference sequence). The CDR3 extends over 13 amino acids. Trimming removed 8 bases at V and 1 base at J, with 11 bases between. For the CDR3, the DNA is TGTGCCACCGTGAGACAGAAGAACACTGAAGCTTTCTTT. This sequence encodes CATVRQKNTEAFF. Supplemented by reference TRBV15 and TRBJ1-1, the full variable domain reads DAMVIQNPRYQVTQFGKPVTLSCSQTLNHNVMYWYQQKSSQAPKLLFHYYDKDFNNEADTPDNFQSRRPNTSFCFLDIRSPGLGDTAMYLCATVRQKNTEAFFGQGTRLTVV.

The chain recombines TRBV30 with TRBJ1-6; perhaps TRBD1 as D (6 bases). With 3 bases removed from V and 0 bases from J, the gap between germline ends came to 15 bases. This CDR3 is built from 17 residues. CDR1 and CDR2 (germline): GTSNPN, SVGIG (reference sequence). The CDR3 coding sequence is TGTGCCTGGAGATCGACAGGTGCCAGCTCCTATAATTCACCCCTCCACTTT. The encoded protein is CAWRSTGASSYNSPLHF.

This rearrangement joins TRBV6-6 to TRBJ2-2, with D possibly TRBD2 on 6 matching bases. This CDR3 spans 13 amino acids. The germline V gene encodes CDR1 MNHNY and CDR2 SVGAGI (reference sequence). The germline V and J ends were trimmed by 6 bases and 6 bases, with 11 bases remaining between them. This chain's CDR3 is CASSTGTSGELFF. The CDR3 DNA is TGTGCCAGCAGCACCGGGACTTCCGGGGAGCTGTTTTTT.

This chain links TRBV2 with TRBJ2-7, with D uncertain. V was clipped by 3 bases and J by 2 bases, with 11 bases between them. The CDR3 has 14 amino acids. The germline CDR1 and CDR2 sequences are SNHLY and FYNNEI. The CDR3 nucleotides are TGTGCCAGCAGTGAGGAGCAAGCCGCCTACGAGCAGTACTTC. Residues: CASSEEQAAYEQYF.

V is TRBV6-5 and J is TRBJ1-5, with TRBD1 as a possible D gene (6 bases). CDR1 and CDR2 (germline): MNHEY, SVGAGI. This CDR3 contains 14 residues. Trimming took 6 bases from V and 6 from J, leaving 15 bases between them. This CDR3 is CASSLYREGQPQHF. The CDR3 DNA follows: TGTGCCAGCAGCCTCTACAGGGAAGGTCAGCCCCAGCATTTT.

The chain carries TRBV5-6 and TRBJ2-1, with D unclear. The CDR3 sequence is 15 residues long. The germline V gene encodes CDR1 SGHDT and CDR2 YYEEEE. V gave up 7 bases and J gave up 0 bases, with 14 bases separating them. The CDR3 DNA reads TGTGCCAGCCTTTCCTTGCGGAGCTCCTACAATGAGCAGTTCTTC. Translated: CASLSLRSSYNEQFF.

This chain links TRBV5-1 with TRBJ1-2; 11 bases line up with TRBD1. CDR1 is SGHRS, CDR2 YFSETQ, per germline. The length of the CDR3 is 14 residues. The V and J ends lost 6 bases and 7 bases, in that order; junction bases with no gene match: 8. CDR3 residues: CASTRGQGVGGYTF. CDR3 nucleotides: TGCGCCAGCACCCGGGGACAGGGGGTAGGTGGCTACACCTTC.

The chain uses TRBV9 and TRBJ1-3; D remains unclear. The CDR3 length is 16 residues. Germline loops: CDR1 SGDLS, CDR2 YYNGEE. Trimming left V 1 base short and J 0 bases short, with 11 bases between. The CDR3 nucleotides read TGTGCCAGCAGCGTAACCCTTGGCTCCTCTGGAAACACCATATATTTT. Its translation: CASSVTLGSSGNTIYF.

The J gene is TRBJ2-1, the V gene TRBV4-2; D not resolved. The CDR3 sequence is 17 residues long. The germline V gene encodes CDR1 LGHNA and CDR2 YNFKEQ. Trimming removed 0 bases from V and 0 bases from J, with 12 bases in between. The CDR3 protein is CASSQDSPQSSYNEQFF. CDR3 DNA sequence: TGTGCCAGCAGCCAAGACTCGCCACAGAGCTCCTACAATGAGCAGTTCTTC.

The chain employs TRBV28 and TRBJ1-5, with a weak D call TRBD1 (5 bases). The CDR3 length is 13 residues. The germline V and J ends were trimmed by 5 bases and 5 bases, with 10 bases remaining between them. Germline-derived CDR1 and CDR2 are MDHEN and SYDVKM. The CDR3 loop is CASSQTAYQPQHF. The CDR3 nucleotides read TGTGCCAGCAGTCAGACAGCCTATCAGCCCCAGCATTTT.

This chain joins TRBV7-2 and TRBJ2-7, with D possibly matching TRBD2 (6 bases). The CDR3 is 13 residues long. The V and J ends lost 6 bases and 5 bases respectively, with 14 bases between them. Germline V gene sequence: CDR1 SGHTA, CDR2 FQGNSA. CDR3 coding DNA: TGTGCCAGCAGACAGATGACTAGTGACGAGCAGTACTTC. This gives the protein CASRQMTSDEQYF.

The chain combines TRBV7-9 with TRBJ1-4; 12 bases match TRBD1. The V gene's germline CDR1 is SEHNR and CDR2 FQNEAQ (reference sequence). V was clipped by 5 bases and J by 10 bases; unmatched bases: 14. This CDR3 has 17 residues. This CDR3 reads CASSADPAGQGAGKLFF. CDR3 nucleotide sequence: TGTGCCAGCAGCGCGGACCCCGCGGGACAGGGGGCCGGAAAACTGTTTTTT.

The genes are TRBV7-6 and TRBJ1-5, with 12 bases that match TRBD1. The V segment lost 5 bases and the J segment 6 bases; nucleotides outside the gene matches: 5. There are 15 residues in the CDR3. CDR1 and CDR2 from the germline V gene are SGHVS and FNYEAQ. The CDR3 nucleotides read TGTGCCAGCAGCAGAGGGACAGGGGGCTCTCAGCCCCAGCATTTT. It specifies CASSRGTGGSQPQHF.

The chain is built from TRBV5-4 and TRBJ2-7; 8 bases are shared with TRBD1. The CDR3 contains 14 residues. The germline gives CDR1 SGHNT, CDR2 YYREEE (reference sequence). Trimming removed 2 bases from V and 2 bases from J; junction bases left unmatched: 3. The CDR3 region is CASSFQGAPYEQYF. The CDR3 DNA sequence: TGTGCCAGCAGCTTTCAGGGGGCCCCCTACGAGCAGTACTTC.

The V gene is TRBV6-2 or TRBV6-3, the J gene TRBJ2-7, with 12 bases aligning to TRBD2. This CDR3 region has 18 residues. Germline trimming cut 2 bases from V and 2 bases from J; bases unmatched to any gene: 10. The germline CDR1 and CDR2 sequences are MNHEY and SVGEGT. The CDR3 nucleotides read TGTGCCAGCAGTTACGATTTACTAGCGGGAGGCATACCCTACGAGCAGTACTTC. Amino acids: CASSYDLLAGGIPYEQYF.

The chain is built from TRBV2 and TRBJ1-6; 8 nucleotides line up with TRBD1. Germline-derived CDR1 and CDR2 are SNHLY and FYNNEI. This CDR3 has 16 residues. V was clipped by 2 bases and J by 8 bases; unmatched bases: 8. This chain's CDR3 is CASSEKDRVIDSPLHF. DNA for the CDR3: TGTGCCAGCAGTGAAAAGGACAGGGTTATAGATTCACCCCTCCACTTT.

The chain has TRBV5-4 and TRBJ1-2; D uncertain. CDR1 and CDR2 from the germline V gene are SGHNT and YYREEE (reference sequence). The V end lost 0 bases, the J end lost 2 bases, and 8 bases lay between the germline ends. The length of the CDR3 is 14 residues. Here the CDR3 reads CASSLEQLNYGYTF. CDR3 bases: TGTGCCAGCAGCTTGGAACAGTTAAACTATGGCTACACCTTC.

This clone was found once. V gene TRBV19 combines with J gene TRBJ1-5; 7 nucleotides line up with TRBD1. Germline lookup yields CDR1 LNHDA and CDR2 SQIVND (reference sequence). J lost 7 bases, V lost 7 bases, and 16 bases had no gene match. The CDR3 runs 16 residues. CDR3 nucleotides: TGTGCCAGTACCACCGTGCGGGGACAGTATGTGCAGCCCCAGCATTTT. This sequence encodes CASTTVRGQYVQPQHF.